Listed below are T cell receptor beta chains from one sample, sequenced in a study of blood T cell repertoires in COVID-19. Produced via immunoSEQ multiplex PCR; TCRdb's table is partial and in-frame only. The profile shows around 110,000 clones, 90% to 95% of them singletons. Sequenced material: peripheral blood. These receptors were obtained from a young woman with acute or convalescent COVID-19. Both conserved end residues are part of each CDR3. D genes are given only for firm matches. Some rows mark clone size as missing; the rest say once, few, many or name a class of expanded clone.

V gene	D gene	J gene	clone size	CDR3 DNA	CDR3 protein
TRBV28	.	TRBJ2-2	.	TGTGCCAGCAGTTTAGAGGCTAGACGTACCGGGGAGCTGTTTTTT	CASSLEARRTGELFF
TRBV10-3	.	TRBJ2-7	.	TGTGCCATCAATGGGGGGACGAGCGAAAACTACGAGCAGTACTTC	CAINGGTSENYEQYF
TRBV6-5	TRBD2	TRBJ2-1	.	TGTGCCAGCTCAACCCTAGCGGGGAACTACAATGAGCAGTTCTTC	CASSTLAGNYNEQFF
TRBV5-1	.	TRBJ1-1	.	TGCGCCAGCAGCTTGGCAGGGGAGAACACTGAAGCTTTCTTT	CASSLAGENTEAFF
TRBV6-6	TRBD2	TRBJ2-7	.	TGTGCCAGCAGTTACCCGTCTAGCGGGGGGGCCGAGCAGTACTTC	CASSYPSSGGAEQYF
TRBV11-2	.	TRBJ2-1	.	TGTGCCAGCAGCACCGCGGGACTTACCTACAATGAGCAGTTCTTC	CASSTAGLTYNEQFF
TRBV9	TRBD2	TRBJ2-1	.	TGTGCCAGCAGCGGGTTAGCGGGAGGTCCCTACAATGAGCAGTTCTTC	CASSGLAGGPYNEQFF
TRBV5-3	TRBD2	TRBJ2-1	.	TGTGCCAGAAGCCCCAAGCGGGACCCATCTTACAATGAGCAGTTCTTC	CARSPKRDPSYNEQFF
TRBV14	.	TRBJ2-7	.	TGTGCCAGCAGCCAAGGCTCCGACAGATTCTACGAGCAGTACTTC	CASSQGSDRFYEQYF
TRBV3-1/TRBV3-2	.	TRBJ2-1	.	TGTGCCAGCAGCCAAGGCGAATACAATGAGCAGTTCTTC	CASSQGEYNEQFF
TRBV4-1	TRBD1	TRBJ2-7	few	TGCGCCAGCAGCCAAGAAGGGGGCGGTCTCGGCGAGCAGTACTTC	CASSQEGGGLGEQYF
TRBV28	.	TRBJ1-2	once	TGTGCCAGCACCTTGGACAGTAACCCCTATGGCTACACCTTC	CASTLDSNPYGYTF
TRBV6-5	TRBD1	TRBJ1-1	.	TGTGCCAGCAGTTTACAGGGGACGTTGAACACTGAAGCTTTCTTT	CASSLQGTLNTEAFF
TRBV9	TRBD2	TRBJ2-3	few	TGTGCCAGCTCACGAGCGGGGGAGCAAGATACGCAGTATTTT	CASSRAGEQDTQYF
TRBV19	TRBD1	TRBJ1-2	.	TGTGCCAGTAGTCCCGACAGGGCTAACTATGGCTACACCTTC	CASSPDRANYGYTF
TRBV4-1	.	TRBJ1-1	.	TGCGCCAGCAGCCAAGTCGGGAGAGTCACTGAAGCTTTCTTT	CASSQVGRVTEAFF
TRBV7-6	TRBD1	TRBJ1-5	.	TGTGCCAGTTTCACTACAGACAGGGATTCGGGACAGCCCCAGCATTTT	CASFTTDRDSGQPQHF
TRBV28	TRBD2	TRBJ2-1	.	TGTGCCAGCAGTTTAGCGGCTAGCGGGAGCGGCGACAATGAGCAGTTCTTC	CASSLAASGSGDNEQFF
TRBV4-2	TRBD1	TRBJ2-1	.	TGTGCCAGCAGCCAAATGGGACAGGAGGAAGATGAGCAGTTCTTC	CASSQMGQEEDEQFF
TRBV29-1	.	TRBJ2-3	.	TGCAGCGTTGAGGTCTATGGGAGGTCCAGAACGGATACGCAGTATTTT	CSVEVYGRSRTDTQYF
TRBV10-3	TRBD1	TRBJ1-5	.	TGTGCCATCAGTGTAGACAGGGGGCAACAGCCCCAGCATTTT	CAISVDRGQQPQHF
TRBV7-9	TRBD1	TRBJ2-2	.	TGTGCCAGCAGCTTAACAGCGACAGGGTCAACCGGGGAGCTGTTTTTT	CASSLTATGSTGELFF
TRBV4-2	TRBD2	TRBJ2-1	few	TGTGCCAGCAGCCACCCCCAGGTAGCGGGAGGGCCTTCCTGGCAGTTCTTC	CASSHPQVAGGPSWQFF